This TCR beta chain was sequenced for a study of CD8+ T cells in alopecia areata. On the study more broadly: Tofacitinib treatment spanned 6 to 18 months, with 6 months off drug afterward. Study-level findings and limits: Having one nonresponder leaves uncertain how baseline CD8+ expansion relates to response.

Treatment in this sample: oral pan-JAK inhibitor, 5-10 mg twice daily. Lesional scalp punch biopsies and peripheral blood were collected from alopecia areata patients. RNA was extracted and reverse transcribed into cDNA as the sequencing template. Only in-frame clones appear in the TCRdb table, and some are missing; sequencing was by immunoSEQ multiplex PCR. The repertoire holds around 180,000 clones, with over 55% as singletons. Concerning this clone itself: Its cognate antigen is unknown.

The sample was CD4+ T cells sorted from blood, taken at week 24, from a patient treated with tofacitinib. The clonotype originates from a human donor with alopecia areata.

The CDR3 sequence is CASSLGQNYEQYF. CDR3 coding DNA: TGTGCCAGCAGCCTGGGGCAGAACTACGAGCAGTACTTC. J is TRBJ2-7 and V is TRBV5-6, with D possibly being TRBD1 (5 bases). The V gene's germline CDR1 is SGHDT and CDR2 YYEEEE. The V end lost 4 bases, the J end lost 3 bases, and 11 bases lay between the germline ends. The CDR3 spans 13 residues.